This T cell receptor beta chain was sequenced for a study of tumor and adjacent non-tumor tissue in lung cancer. In the study overall: Aged about 31 to 80 years, patients included about 11 men and several women with stage I to III disease. General study points: Significantly higher TCR diversity was found in tumor than normal lung.

From germline, CDR1 is MNHEY and CDR2 SVGAGI. The CDR3 is made up of 13 amino acids. No cell sorting was done before RNA was extracted from the tissue. This non-tumor lung sample came from over 3 cm beyond the tumor edge. Turning to this clonotype: Its antigen remains unidentified. One junction end disagrees with the germline gene, perhaps due to a read error.

TCRbeta libraries were built with three rounds of nested PCR, modified from ARM-PCR. TCRdb redid the calling of the multiplex PCR reads with MiXCR, one entry per CDR3 protein. The repertoire holds 60,000 to 85,000 distinct CDR3 sequences, with more than 75% as singletons. Specimen: distant non-tumor lung tissue. The receptor was derived from a man between 60 and 75 years old with non-small cell lung cancer. The chain employs TRBV6-5 and TRBJ1-1; D ambiguous. The CDR3 region is CASNFGSYTEAIF. The CDR3 coding sequence is TGTGCCAGCAATTTTGGTTCCTACACTGAAGCTATCTTT.